These 21 T cell receptor beta chains came from one sample sequenced in a study of blood T cell repertoires in COVID-19. Measured with immunoSEQ multiplex PCR; TCRdb has only the in-frame clones, and not every one. The table includes about 170,000 clones, around four fifths detected once. The sequenced sample consisted of PBMCs or T cells enriched from blood (not recorded which). The receptors shown here come from a woman in her fifties or sixties in a cohort exposed to, infected with or recovered from COVID-19 (not recorded which).

The V and J genes are TRBV19 and TRBJ1-1; D unclear. CDR1 and CDR2 (germline): LNHDA, SQIVND (reference sequence). This CDR3 has 15 amino acids. V gave up 5 bases and J gave up 2 bases, with 15 bases separating them. The CDR3 nucleotides are TGTGCCAGTAGTGTAACTTCTTTGAGTAACACTGAAGCTTTCTTT. Translated: CASSVTSLSNTEAFF.

The chain employs TRBV5-4 and TRBJ2-1, with D possibly matching TRBD1 (5 bases). The CDR3 totals 13 residues. Germline CDR1 SGHNT, CDR2 YYREEE (reference sequence). V was shortened by 3 bases and J by 2 bases, with 6 bases between the two germline ends. The CDR3, as DNA: TGTGCCAGCAGCTCGACAGCCTACAATGAGCAGTTCTTC. Protein: CASSSTAYNEQFF.

The rearrangement links TRBV27 to TRBJ2-3; no clear D. This CDR3 has 13 amino acids. Trimming shortened V by 1 base and J by 3 bases, and 5 bases separated the two germline ends. In germline, CDR1 is MNHEY, CDR2 SMNVEV (reference sequence). CDR3 amino acids: CASSLFLTDTQYF. CDR3 bases: TGTGCCAGCAGTTTATTCTTGACAGATACGCAGTATTTT.

The V gene is TRBV9, the J gene TRBJ1-2, with D tentatively TRBD1 (6 bases). The CDR3 totals 14 residues. Trimming stripped 0 bases from V and 4 bases from J, with 10 bases between. Germline CDR1 reads SGDLS; CDR2 reads YYNGEE. The CDR3 sequence is CASSVADSLYGYTF. In DNA, the CDR3 is TGTGCCAGCAGCGTAGCGGACAGCCTCTATGGCTACACCTTC.

The chain combines TRBV19 with TRBJ2-1; 12 bases are shared with TRBD2. The CDR3 sequence is 15 residues long. Per the germline V gene, CDR1 is LNHDA and CDR2 is SQIVND (reference sequence). After removal of 3 bases from V and 4 bases from J, the junction contained 1 base not matched to a gene. For the CDR3, the DNA is TGTGCCAGTAGTATTGGGACTAGCGGGTACAATGAGCAGTTCTTC. Amino acids: CASSIGTSGYNEQFF.

A few counts support this clone. The CDR3: CASLSGPNTGELFF. The DNA for the CDR3 is TGTGCCAGCTTGAGCGGACCGAACACCGGGGAGCTGTTTTTT. The J gene is TRBJ2-2, the V gene TRBV6-5; a possible D gene is TRBD2 (5 bases). The germline CDR1 and CDR2 sequences are MNHEY and SVGAGI. This CDR3 contains 14 residues. V was shortened by 8 bases and J by 0 bases, with 10 bases between the two germline ends.

The CDR3, as DNA: TGTGCCAGCAGTGAAGCGCGTCGAAGGGGGGCTTTCTTT. Translated, it gives CASSEARRRGAFF. The chain is built from TRBV6-1 and TRBJ1-1, with a weak D call TRBD1 (6 bases). There are 13 residues in the CDR3. V gave up 0 bases and J gave up 11 bases, with 13 bases separating them. Germline-derived CDR1 and CDR2 are MNHNS and SASEGT.

Note on this clone: This sequence may be a read error, since a much larger clone differs from it by one base. In the same sample, other DNA sequences code for this CDR3. The V call is TRBV6-1, the J call TRBJ1-3, with 9 bases lining up with TRBD1. CDR1 is MNHNS and CDR2 is SASEGT in the germline V gene. V was clipped by 3 bases and J by 3 bases; unmatched bases: 6. The CDR3 runs 16 residues. CDR3 region: CASSEEGTGFGNTIYF. In nucleotides, the CDR3 is TGTGCCAGCAGTGAGGAGGGGACAGGGTTTGGAAACACCATATATTTT.

This chain uses TRBV2 with TRBJ1-3; the D is unclear. Germline CDR1 is SNHLY and CDR2 is FYNNEI. V gave up 3 bases and J gave up 8 bases, with 14 bases separating them. The CDR3 contains 14 residues. The CDR3 bases are TGTGCCAGCAGTGATCCGAGTTTGGAGGACACCATATATTTT. Translated, it gives CASSDPSLEDTIYF.

This clone was counted many times. This chain uses TRBV5-4 with TRBJ2-3, with unresolved D. The CDR3 covers 11 residues. V was cut by 3 bases and J by 6 bases, with 5 bases left in between. Germline CDR1 SGHNT, CDR2 YYREEE (reference sequence). The CDR3: CASSSRDTQYF. The CDR3 coding sequence is TGTGCCAGCAGCTCGAGGGATACGCAGTATTTT.

The genes are TRBV7-9 and TRBJ1-2; TRBD1 agrees at 9 bases. The V gene end was trimmed by 5 bases and the J gene end by 8 bases; junction bases not matched to a gene: 6. The CDR3 sequence is 13 residues long. Germline V gene lookup returns CDR1 SEHNR and CDR2 FQNEAQ (reference sequence). CDR3 residues: CASSTRDREGYTF. CDR3 sequence (DNA): TGTGCCAGCAGCACCCGGGACAGGGAAGGCTACACCTTC.

This clone came up a few times. V usage is TRBV2 and J usage is TRBJ1-5, with a possible D match to TRBD1 (5 bases). V was cut by 7 bases and J by 3 bases, with 10 bases left in between. The CDR3 sequence is 13 residues long. The germline gives CDR1 SNHLY, CDR2 FYNNEI. CDR3 bases: TGTGCCAGCATTGCGGGGCACAATCAGCCCCAGCATTTT. Translated, it gives CASIAGHNQPQHF.

The CDR3 coding sequence is TGTGCCAGTAGCCCAGGAGCGGGCGAGCAGTACTTC. Encoded protein: CASSPGAGEQYF. This rearrangement joins TRBV19 to TRBJ2-7; D is perhaps TRBD2 (6 bases). Trimming cost V 6 bases and J 6 bases, with 12 bases left between them. Germline V gene data show CDR1 as LNHDA and CDR2 as SQIVND (reference sequence). The CDR3 totals 12 residues.

The J gene is TRBJ1-5, the V gene TRBV6-2 or TRBV6-3, with D possibly matching TRBD1 (5 bases). The V end lost 2 bases, the J end lost 7 bases, and 12 bases lay between the germline ends. The CDR3 runs 14 residues. Germline V gene data show CDR1 as MNHEY and CDR2 as SVGEGT. CDR3 region: CASSYGGDAQPQHF. DNA of the CDR3: TGTGCCAGCAGTTACGGCGGGGACGCACAGCCCCAGCATTTT.

V gene TRBV4-2 combines with J gene TRBJ1-5; TRBD1 is a possible D gene (6 bases). This CDR3 region has 15 residues. V gave up 2 bases and J gave up 6 bases, with 14 bases separating them. Looked up from germline, CDR1 is LGHNA and CDR2 is YNFKEQ. The CDR3 region is CASSQNPGDAQPQHF. DNA for the CDR3: TGTGCCAGCAGCCAAAACCCAGGGGACGCTCAGCCCCAGCATTTT.

The rearrangement joins TRBV9 to TRBJ2-3, with TRBD2 matching over 9 bases. Germline V gene sequence: CDR1 SGDLS, CDR2 YYNGEE. The CDR3 covers 17 residues. Unmatched junction bases numbered 5, after V lost 0 bases and J lost 0 bases. CDR3 nucleotides: TGTGCCAGCAGCGTAGAATCTAGCGGGACTAGCACAGATACGCAGTATTTT. It specifies CASSVESSGTSTDTQYF.

The chain uses TRBV5-1 and TRBJ2-1; 8 nucleotides match TRBD1. The CDR3 runs to 20 residues. Looked up from germline, CDR1 is SGHRS and CDR2 is YFSETQ. Trimming at V came to 0 bases and at J to 2 bases, leaving 16 bases not matched to a gene. In DNA form, the CDR3 reads TGCGCCAGCAGCTTGGGTCCGGGACAGGCCCTACCCGGAACCTACAATGAGCAGTTCTTC. Its translation: CASSLGPGQALPGTYNEQFF. Drawing the rest from reference TRBV5-1 and TRBJ2-1, the complete variable domain is KAGVTQTPRYLIKTRGQQVTLSCSPISGHRSVSWYQQTPGQGLQFLFEYFSETQRNKGNFPGRFSGRQFSNSRSEMNVSTLELGDSALYLCASSLGPGQALPGTYNEQFFGPGTRLTVL.

This clone was seen once. The chain joins TRBV5-6 to TRBJ2-3; 12 positions match TRBD2. Germline loops: CDR1 SGHDT, CDR2 YYEEEE. The J segment lost 5 bases and the V segment lost 1 base, leaving 11 bases of the junction unmatched. The CDR3 runs to 18 residues. Here the CDR3 reads CASSLRTSGDPGGDTQYF. The CDR3 DNA reads as TGTGCCAGCAGCTTGCGGACTAGCGGGGACCCCGGAGGAGATACGCAGTATTTT.

The rearrangement joins TRBV7-9 to TRBJ2-7; TRBD1 is a possible D gene (5 bases). V shed 0 bases and J shed 5 bases, with 17 bases lying between them. Germline lookup yields CDR1 SEHNR and CDR2 FQNEAQ (reference sequence). The CDR3 has 16 residues. The CDR3 loop reads CASSLAVVGQGHEQYF. The CDR3 DNA reads TGTGCCAGCAGCTTAGCGGTGGTTGGGCAGGGCCACGAGCAGTACTTC.

J is TRBJ1-5 and V is TRBV2, with 7 bases matching TRBD1. V shed 6 bases, J shed 7 bases, and the junction held 9 bases outside the gene matches. This CDR3 has 14 residues. Per the germline V gene, CDR1 is SNHLY and CDR2 is FYNNEI. The CDR3 nucleotides are TGTGCCAGCAGAGAGAGGGGGCCCCAACAGCCCCAGCATTTT. Protein product: CASRERGPQQPQHF.

CDR3 DNA: TGTGCCAGCAGTTCACCGGGACAGGGAGTGTGGGAGCAGTACTTC. Translation: CASSSPGQGVWEQYF. The chain has TRBV6-5 and TRBJ2-7; 9 bases match TRBD1. There are 15 residues in the CDR3. CDR1 is MNHEY and CDR2 is SVGAGI in the germline V gene. With 4 bases clipped from V and 7 bases from J, the junction kept 11 bases outside the gene matches.